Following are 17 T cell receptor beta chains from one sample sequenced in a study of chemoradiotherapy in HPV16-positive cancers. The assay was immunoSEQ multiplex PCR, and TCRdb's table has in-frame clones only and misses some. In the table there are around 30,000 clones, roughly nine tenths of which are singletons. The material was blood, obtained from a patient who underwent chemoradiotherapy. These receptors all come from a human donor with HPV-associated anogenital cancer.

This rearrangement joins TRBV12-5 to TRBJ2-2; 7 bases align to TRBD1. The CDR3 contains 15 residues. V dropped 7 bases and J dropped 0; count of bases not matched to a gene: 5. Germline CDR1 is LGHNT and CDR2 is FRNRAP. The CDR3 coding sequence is TGTGCTAGTGCCCGAGGGACAGCGAACACCGGGGAGCTGTTTTTT. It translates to CASARGTANTGELFF.

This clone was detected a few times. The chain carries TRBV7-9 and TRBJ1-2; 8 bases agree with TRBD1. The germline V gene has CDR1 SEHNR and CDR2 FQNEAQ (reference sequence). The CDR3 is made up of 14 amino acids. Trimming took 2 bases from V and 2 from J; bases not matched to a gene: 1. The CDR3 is CASSLRTGNYGYTF. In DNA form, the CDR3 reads TGTGCCAGCAGCTTAAGGACAGGGAACTATGGCTACACCTTC.

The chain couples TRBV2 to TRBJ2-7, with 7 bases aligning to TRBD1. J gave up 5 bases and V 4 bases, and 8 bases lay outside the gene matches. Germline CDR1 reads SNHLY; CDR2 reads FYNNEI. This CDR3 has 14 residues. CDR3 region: CASSGRAGGDEQYF. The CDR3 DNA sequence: TGTGCCAGCAGTGGGCGGGCAGGGGGTGACGAGCAGTACTTC.

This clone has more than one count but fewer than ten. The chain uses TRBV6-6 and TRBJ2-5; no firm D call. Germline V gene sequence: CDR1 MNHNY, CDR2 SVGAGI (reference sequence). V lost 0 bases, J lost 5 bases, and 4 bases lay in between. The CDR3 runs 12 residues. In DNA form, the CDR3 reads TGTGCCAGCAGTTACTCTGGCGAGACCCAGTACTTC. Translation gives CASSYSGETQYF.

DNA of the CDR3: TGTGCCAGCTCACCTGACAGGGCCAACTATGGCTACACCTTC. This sequence encodes CASSPDRANYGYTF. The chain has TRBV18 and TRBJ1-2; TRBD1 matches at 7 bases. Trimming took 3 bases from V and 2 from J; bases not matched to a gene: 3. Germline V lookup: CDR1 KGHSH, CDR2 LQKENI. The CDR3 is 14 residues long. Full variable domain (missing parts from reference TRBV18 and TRBJ1-2): NAGVMQNPRHLVRRRGQEARLRCSPMKGHSHVYWYRQLPEEGLKFMVYLQKENIIDESGMPKERFSAEFPKEGPSILRIQQVVRGDSAAYFCASSPDRANYGYTFGSGTRLTVV.

The CDR3 loop is CASSSPVQGSNTEAFF. CDR3 bases: TGTGCCAGCAGTTCGCCCGTTCAGGGATCGAACACTGAAGCTTTCTTT. The genes are TRBV6-5 and TRBJ1-1, with D tentatively TRBD1 (5 bases). CDR3 length: 16 amino acids. V was clipped by 4 bases and J by 1 base, with 16 bases between them. Germline V gives CDR1 MNHEY, CDR2 SVGAGI.

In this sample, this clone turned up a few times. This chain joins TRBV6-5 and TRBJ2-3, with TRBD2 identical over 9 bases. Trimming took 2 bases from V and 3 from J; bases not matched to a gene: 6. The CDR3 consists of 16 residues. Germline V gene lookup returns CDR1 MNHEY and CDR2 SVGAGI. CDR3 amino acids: CASSYSPSGNTDTQYF. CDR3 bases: TGTGCCAGCAGTTACAGTCCTAGCGGGAATACAGATACGCAGTATTTT.

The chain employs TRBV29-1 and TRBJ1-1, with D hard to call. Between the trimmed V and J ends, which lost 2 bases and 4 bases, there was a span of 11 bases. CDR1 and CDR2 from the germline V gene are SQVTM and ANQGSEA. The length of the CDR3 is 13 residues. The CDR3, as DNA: TGCAGCGTTGAACCGGGTGGAGGCACTGAAGCTTTCTTT. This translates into CSVEPGGGTEAFF.

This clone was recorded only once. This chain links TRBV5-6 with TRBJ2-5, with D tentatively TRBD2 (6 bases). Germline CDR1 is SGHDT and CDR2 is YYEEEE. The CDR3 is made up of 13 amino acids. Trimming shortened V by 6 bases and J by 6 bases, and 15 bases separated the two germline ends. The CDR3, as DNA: TGTGCCAGCAACCCTCGGGAGTGGCAGACCCAGTACTTC. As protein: CASNPREWQTQYF. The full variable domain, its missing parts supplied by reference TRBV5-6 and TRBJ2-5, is DAGVTQSPTHLIKTRGQQVTLRCSPKSGHDTVSWYQQALGQGPQFIFQYYEEEERQRGNFPDRFSGHQFPNYSSELNVNALLLGDSALYLCASNPREWQTQYFGPGTRLLVL.

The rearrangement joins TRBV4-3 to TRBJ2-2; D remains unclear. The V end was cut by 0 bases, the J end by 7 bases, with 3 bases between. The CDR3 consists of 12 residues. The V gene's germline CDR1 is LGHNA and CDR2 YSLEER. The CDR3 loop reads CASSQEIGELFF. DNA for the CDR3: TGCGCCAGCAGCCAAGAGATCGGGGAGCTGTTTTTT.

CDR3 DNA sequence: TGCGCCAGCAGCCGGGGGGAATATTCACCCCTCCACTTT. Amino acids: CASSRGEYSPLHF. The V gene is TRBV4-3, the J gene TRBJ1-6, with a possible D match to TRBD1 (5 bases). Trimming left V 4 bases short and J 8 bases short, with 9 bases between. Per germline, CDR1 LGHNA and CDR2 YSLEER. The CDR3 is 13 amino acids.

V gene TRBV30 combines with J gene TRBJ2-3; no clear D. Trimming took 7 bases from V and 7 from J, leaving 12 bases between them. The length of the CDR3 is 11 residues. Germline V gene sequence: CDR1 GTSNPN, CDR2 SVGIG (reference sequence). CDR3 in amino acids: CASRPANTQYF. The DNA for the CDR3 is TGTGCCTCTAGGCCGGCTAATACGCAGTATTTT.

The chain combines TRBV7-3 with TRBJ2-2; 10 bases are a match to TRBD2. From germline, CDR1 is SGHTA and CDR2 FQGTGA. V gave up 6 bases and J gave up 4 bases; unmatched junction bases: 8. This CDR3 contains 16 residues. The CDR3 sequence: CASSAGLASSTGELFF. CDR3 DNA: TGTGCCAGCAGTGCGGGACTAGCGTCGAGCACCGGGGAGCTGTTTTTT.

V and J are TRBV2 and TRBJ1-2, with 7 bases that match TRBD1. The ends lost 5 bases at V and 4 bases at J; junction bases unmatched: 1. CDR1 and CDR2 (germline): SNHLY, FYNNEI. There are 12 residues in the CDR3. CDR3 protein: CASSRDSYGYTF. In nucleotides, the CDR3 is TGTGCCAGCAGTCGGGACAGCTATGGCTACACCTTC.

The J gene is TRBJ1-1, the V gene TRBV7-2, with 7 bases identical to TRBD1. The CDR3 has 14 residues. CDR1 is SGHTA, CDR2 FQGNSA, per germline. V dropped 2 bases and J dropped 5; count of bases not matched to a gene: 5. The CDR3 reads CASSLRQGRTEAFF. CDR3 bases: TGTGCCAGCAGCTTACGACAGGGAAGGACTGAAGCTTTCTTT.

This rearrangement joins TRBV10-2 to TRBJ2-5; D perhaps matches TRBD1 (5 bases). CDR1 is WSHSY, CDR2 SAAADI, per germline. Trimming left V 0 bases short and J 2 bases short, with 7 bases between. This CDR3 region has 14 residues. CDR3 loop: CASSESRQQETQYF. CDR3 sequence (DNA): TGCGCCAGCAGTGAGTCCCGACAGCAAGAGACCCAGTACTTC.

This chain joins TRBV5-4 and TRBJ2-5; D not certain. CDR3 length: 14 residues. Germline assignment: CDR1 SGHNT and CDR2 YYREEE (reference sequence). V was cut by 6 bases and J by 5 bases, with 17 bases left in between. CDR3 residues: CASIRAGAQETQYF. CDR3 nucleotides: TGTGCCAGCATCAGAGCAGGCGCTCAGGAGACCCAGTACTTC.